This TCR beta chain is drawn from a study of T cells after yellow fever vaccination. In the study overall: SMART-Seq v4 Ultra Low Input handled preparation of low-cell-number fractions. Findings and caveats of the study: A small share of clonotypes appeared in both CD4 and CD8 compartments. Abundant contaminating clonotypes from the bulk population could appear in FACS-sorted repertoires.

Generation of TCR cDNA used 5'RACE template switching (which added a universal primer site and UMIs). From the 5' RACE reads, TCRdb called clonotypes with MiXCR, one entry per CDR3 protein. The repertoire holds a few hundred thousand distinct CDR3 sequences, with approximately 4.2% as singletons. The table lists this clonotype with a few counts. Its target is unknown. This sample comprised PBMCs, obtained 5 days after the yellow fever booster vaccination. The receptor was isolated from a man aged 18 to 30 who received the YFV17D yellow fever vaccine.

The CDR3 sequence: CASSSIGGGDQPQHF. The CDR3 DNA follows: TGTGCCAGCAGTTCCATCGGGGGGGGAGATCAGCCCCAGCATTTT. J is TRBJ1-5 and V is TRBV27, with TRBD1 as a possible D gene (5 bases). The V end lost 4 bases, the J end lost 5 bases, and 15 bases lay between the germline ends. This CDR3 contains 15 residues. Germline-derived CDR1 and CDR2 are MNHEY and SMNVEV (reference sequence).